The clone carrying this TCR beta chain has only a few counts. The antigen remains undetermined. The time point is: late sampling 161 to 241 days after vaccination in a few convalescent patients. Described treatment: approximately 9-day PBMC culture with coronavirus spike peptide pools or control peptides (ViraFEST assay). PCR positivity was dated March to December 2020, before US Alpha, Beta and Delta variants. Trimming stripped 0 bases from V and 4 bases from J, with 12 bases between. CDR3 length equals 15 residues. The germline gives CDR1 MGHRA, CDR2 YSYEKL. The data stem from a study of vaccination and CD4 T cells after COVID-19. Whole-study results and caveats: Convalescent patients had a median roughly 86% of post-vaccine SARS-CoV-2-reactive clones that were detected only after vaccination, not before it.

Sequenced with the Oncomine TCR Beta short-read assay was DNA taken from cultured CD4+ T cells. TCRdb reprocessed the PCR reads with MiXCR, giving one entry per CDR3 protein. The sample gives under 20,000 distinct CDR3 sequences, 51% of which show up once; 21% is in the top ten. Source: CD4+ T cells from blood, cultured in vitro, taken about 7 months after SARS-CoV-2 vaccination. This receptor was identified in a human donor who had recovered from COVID-19. The chain joins TRBV4-1 to TRBJ1-2; D is possibly TRBD1 (5 bases). The CDR3 is CASSQEGGTPYGYTF. CDR3 coding DNA: TGCGCCAGCAGCCAAGAAGGCGGGACGCCCTATGGCTACACCTTC.